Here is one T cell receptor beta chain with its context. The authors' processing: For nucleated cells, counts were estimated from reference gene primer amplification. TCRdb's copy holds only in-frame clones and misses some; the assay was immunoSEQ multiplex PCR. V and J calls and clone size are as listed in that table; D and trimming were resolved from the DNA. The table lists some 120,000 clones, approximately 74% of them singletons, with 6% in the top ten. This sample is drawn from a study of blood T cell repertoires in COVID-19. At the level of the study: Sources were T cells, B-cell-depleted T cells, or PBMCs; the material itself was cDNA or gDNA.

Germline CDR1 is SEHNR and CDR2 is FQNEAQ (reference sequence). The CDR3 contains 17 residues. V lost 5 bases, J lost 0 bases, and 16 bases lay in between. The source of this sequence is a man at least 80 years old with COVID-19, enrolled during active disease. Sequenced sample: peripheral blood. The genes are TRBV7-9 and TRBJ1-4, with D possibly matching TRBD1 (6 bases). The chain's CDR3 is CASSRVQGPATNEKLFF. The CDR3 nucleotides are TGTGCCAGCAGCCGCGTACAGGGTCCCGCAACTAATGAAAAACTGTTTTTT.